Listed below are T cell receptor beta chains from one sample, sequenced in a study of cytomegalovirus exposure and HLA in healthy donors. Produced via immunoSEQ multiplex PCR; TCRdb's table is partial and in-frame only. In the table there are roughly 71,000 clones, over 50% of which are singletons. Sample: PBMCs. The receptors were sampled from a man aged 40-49 years in good health and CMV-seropositive. The CDR3 runs from the conserved cysteine through the conserved F or W. D genes are given only for firm matches. Size is omitted from some rows. Given values are once, few, many or a class for expanded clones.

J: TRBJ2-5; size: -; V: TRBV6-1; D: -; CDR3: CASDRQQETQYF; DNA: TGTGCCAGTGACAGACAACAAGAGACCCAGTACTTC
J: TRBJ2-7; size: -; V: TRBV6-1; D: -; CDR3: CASSGDSYEQYF; DNA: TGTGCCAGCAGTGGCGACTCCTACGAGCAGTACTTC
J: TRBJ2-7; size: few; V: TRBV5-4; D: -; CDR3: CASSLAGREQYF; DNA: TGTGCCAGCAGCTTGGCAGGTCGCGAGCAGTACTTC
J: TRBJ2-1; size: -; V: TRBV5-6; D: TRBD2; CDR3: CASSLQLAGAYNGQFF; DNA: TGTGCCAGCAGCCTCCAACTAGCGGGGGCTTACAATGGGCAGTTCTTC
J: TRBJ1-2; size: -; V: TRBV6-7; D: TRBD1; CDR3: CASSSLPGTGFGYTF; DNA: TGTGCCAGCAGTTCCCTACCCGGGACAGGGTTTGGCTACACCTTC
J: TRBJ2-7; size: -; V: TRBV19; D: -; CDR3: CASSIGGGSYEQYF; DNA: TGTGCCAGTAGTATCGGTGGCGGCTCCTACGAGCAGTACTTC
J: TRBJ1-1; size: -; V: TRBV19; D: -; CDR3: CASSIQAAGNTEAFF; DNA: TGTGCCAGTAGTATACAAGCGGCGGGGAACACTGAAGCTTTCTTT
J: TRBJ2-6; size: -; V: TRBV27; D: TRBD1; CDR3: CASSHRGGANVLTF; DNA: TGTGCCAGCAGCCACAGGGGTGGGGCCAACGTCCTGACTTTC
J: TRBJ1-5; size: -; V: TRBV6-6; D: -; CDR3: CASSFQGYSNQPQHF; DNA: TGTGCCAGCAGTTTCCAGGGGTATAGCAATCAGCCCCAGCATTTT
J: TRBJ1-2; size: -; V: TRBV27; D: -; CDR3: CASRLTTGYGYTF; DNA: TGTGCCAGCAGACTTACCACAGGGTATGGCTACACCTTC
J: TRBJ2-7; size: few; V: TRBV27; D: -; CDR3: CASSLSGDTETYEQYF; DNA: TGTGCCAGCAGTTTATCTGGGGACACCGAGACTTACGAGCAGTACTTC
J: TRBJ2-2; size: few; V: TRBV7-9; D: -; CDR3: CASSSEIDSQTGELFF; DNA: TGTGCCAGCAGCTCAGAAATAGACAGCCAAACCGGGGAGCTGTTTTTT
J: TRBJ1-2; size: few; V: TRBV19; D: -; CDR3: CAVSGLDGYTF; DNA: TGTGCCGTTTCAGGGCTGGATGGCTACACCTTC
J: TRBJ1-1; size: once; V: TRBV4-1; D: TRBD1; CDR3: CASSQPETGGSGGTEAFF; DNA: TGCGCCAGCAGCCAACCCGAGACAGGGGGCAGCGGGGGCACTGAAGCTTTCTTT
J: TRBJ1-6; size: -; V: TRBV27; D: TRBD1; CDR3: CASRDPGQNNSPLHF; DNA: TGTGCCAGCAGGGACCCGGGACAGAATAATTCACCCCTCCACTTT
J: TRBJ2-7; size: -; V: TRBV28; D: -; CDR3: CASSPQGSYEQYF; DNA: TGTGCCAGCAGTCCTCAGGGATCCTACGAGCAGTACTTC
J: TRBJ2-3; size: -; V: TRBV20-1; D: -; CDR3: CSANGVDTQYF; DNA: TGCAGTGCTAACGGGGTAGATACGCAGTATTTT
J: TRBJ2-1; size: -; V: TRBV6-1; D: TRBD2; CDR3: CASRIAGAYNEQFF; DNA: TGTGCCAGCCGGATAGCGGGGGCCTACAATGAGCAGTTCTTC
J: TRBJ2-6; size: -; V: TRBV2; D: -; CDR3: CASSEWGTSANVLTF; DNA: TGTGCCAGCAGTGAATGGGGGACATCCGCCAACGTCCTGACTTTC
J: TRBJ2-7; size: few; V: TRBV14; D: -; CDR3: CASSQGTRSEQYF; DNA: TGTGCCAGCAGCCAAGGGACAAGAAGCGAGCAGTACTTC
J: TRBJ2-5; size: -; V: TRBV5-1; D: -; CDR3: CASSLTGIKETQYF; DNA: TGCGCCAGCAGCTTGACAGGCATCAAAGAGACCCAGTACTTC
J: TRBJ2-7; size: -; V: TRBV29-1; D: TRBD1; CDR3: CSALGQLRGEQYF; DNA: TGCAGCGCCCTGGGACAGCTTCGGGGCGAGCAGTACTTC
J: TRBJ1-2; size: -; V: TRBV6-1; D: TRBD1; CDR3: CAGKTWTGLGYTF; DNA: TGTGCCGGTAAAACATGGACAGGGCTTGGCTACACCTTC